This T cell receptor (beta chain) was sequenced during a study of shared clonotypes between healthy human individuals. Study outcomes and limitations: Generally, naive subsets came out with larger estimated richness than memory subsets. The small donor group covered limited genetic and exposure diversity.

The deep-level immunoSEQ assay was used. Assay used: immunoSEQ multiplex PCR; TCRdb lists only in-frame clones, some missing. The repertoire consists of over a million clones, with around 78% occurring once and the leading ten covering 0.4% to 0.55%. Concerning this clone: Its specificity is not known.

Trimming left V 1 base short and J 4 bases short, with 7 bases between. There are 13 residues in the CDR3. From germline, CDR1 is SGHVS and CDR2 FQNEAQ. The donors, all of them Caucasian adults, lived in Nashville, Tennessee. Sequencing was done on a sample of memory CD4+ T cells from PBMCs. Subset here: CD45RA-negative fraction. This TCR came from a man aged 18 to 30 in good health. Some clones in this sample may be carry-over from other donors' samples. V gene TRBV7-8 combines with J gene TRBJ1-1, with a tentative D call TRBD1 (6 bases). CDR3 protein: CASSLGQVTEAFF. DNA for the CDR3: TGTGCCAGCAGCTTAGGACAGGTCACTGAAGCTTTCTTT.